This record looks at one T cell receptor beta chain sequence and its context. One end of the junction is discordant with germline, which a read error may explain. These data come from a study of cytomegalovirus exposure and HLA in healthy donors. The CDR3 has 14 residues. Germline V gene lookup returns CDR1 SEHNR and CDR2 FQNEAQ (reference sequence). PCR involved 60 Vbeta and 13 Jbeta primers. Profiling relied on immunoSEQ multiplex PCR, and the TCRdb table lists in-frame clones only, not all of them. The sample records approximately 72,000 clones, under 80% being singletons. This receptor was taken from a male donor in good health and CMV-seropositive. The chain combines TRBV7-9 with TRBJ1-2; 8 nucleotides align to TRBD1. Material for sequencing was PBMCs. CDR3 loop: CSSSARSGGNGYTF. CDR3 bases: TGTTCCAGCAGCGCACGGTCAGGGGGCAATGGCTACACCTTC.